The present TCR beta chain was sequenced within a study of shared clonotypes between healthy human individuals. Per the study methods: Filtering differed because ImmunoSEQ produced junction-only sequences that carried no quality scores. Some clones are missing from TCRdb's copy, which holds only in-frame ones; the method was immunoSEQ multiplex PCR. V and J calls and clone size follow that table, whereas D and trimming were derived from the DNA. The sample lists about 2.4 million clones, 90% to 95% seen once, with approximately 0.35% in the top ten. Caucasian adults residing in Nashville, Tennessee made up all the donors. Negatively enriched CD4+ T cells were divided by CD45RA into naive and memory. The CDR3 loop spans 17 amino acids. V shed 4 bases, J shed 3 bases, and the junction held 13 bases outside the gene matches. CDR1 and CDR2 (germline): SQVTM, ANQGSEA.

The sequence derives from a man aged 18 to 29 in good health. Some clones in this sample may be carry-over from other donors' samples. This chain connects TRBV29-1 to TRBJ2-7; 12 nucleotides line up with TRBD2. The sample taken for sequencing was naive CD4+ T cells from PBMCs. Described subset: CD45RA+ positively selected. The CDR3 DNA follows: TGCAGCGTTGGGCCCCGACTAGCGGGGGCGCAAGGCTACGAGCAGTACTTC. This translates into CSVGPRLAGAQGYEQYF.